This T cell receptor beta chain comes out of a study of shared clonotypes between healthy human individuals. Germline V lookup: CDR1 MDHEN, CDR2 SYDVKM. The CDR3 is 13 residues long. The ends were cut back, 6 bases at V and 1 base at J, with 9 bases in the middle. The data were produced by immunoSEQ multiplex PCR, yet TCRdb's version contains in-frame clones alone and is incomplete. The sample has 2 million to 2.5 million clones, approximately 93% seen once. The sequenced material came from naive CD4+ T cells from PBMCs. Subset reported: CD45RA+ positively selected. This clonotype was sampled from a man in his late teens or twenties in good health. Some clones in this sample may be carry-over from other donors' samples. The chain is built from TRBV28 and TRBJ1-1; no reliable D call. The CDR3 nucleotides read TGTGCCAGCAGGATGTCGAGGAACACTGAAGCTTTCTTT. Its translation is CASRMSRNTEAFF.